The TCR beta chain under discussion was sequenced for a study of siplizumab effects on memory and regulatory T cells (dated by TCRdb to between 2018 and 2021). Turning to the overall study: The effect of the anti-CD2 antibody siplizumab on alloreactive T-cell subsets was examined in allogeneic mixed lymphocyte reactions constructed from human PBMCs.

With respect to this clone: This clone's antigen is unknown. No much larger clone is present one base from it, and per-base qualities are unavailable.

What the work shows at the level of the full study, not this receptor alone: Whether proliferating Tregs from siplizumab cultures actually had suppressive function was not functionally confirmed. Siplizumab significantly reduced the cumulative frequency of alloreactive sequences traceable to unstimulated CD4+ memory T cells. Sequences below about 10^-5 frequency were poorly captured, so only a minor fraction of alloreactive clones could be mapped to unstimulated subsets. For roughly 75-97% of proliferating CD4+ or CD8+ clones, no naive or memory phenotype could be assigned. Of the alloreactive CD4+ clones that could be mapped, the Treg-derived share averaged 68.8% with siplizumab compared with roughly 27% in control reactions. Unstimulated naive T cells appeared to be more diverse than memory T cells, and naive cells seemed to make a substantial contribution to the alloresponse.

Sorted unstimulated T cells and proliferating T cells recovered from mixed lymphocyte reactions underwent TCRbeta CDR3 sequencing. Fresh whole blood from 9 to 10 HLA-typed healthy donors served as the source for isolating PBMCs. To map where alloreactive clones came from, unstimulated CD4+ non-regulatory T cells were FACS-sorted. Libraries were built with the immunoSEQ multiplex PCR assay. Each sample had some 94,000 TCR templates assayed by the deep sequencing platform. Genomic DNA extracted from sorted T cells was used for TCRbeta CDR3 sequencing. The study's own analysis went as follows. The R programming language was used for clonal analysis of the TCRbeta CDR3 data. Unstimulated samples were compared with post-reaction CFSE-low samples to define alloreactive CD4+ and CD8+ clones. By matching sequences to the repertoires of sorted unstimulated Treg and non-Treg cells, each alloreactive CD4+ clone was assigned a regulatory or non-regulatory origin. TCRdb took over this immuneACCESS table, retaining in-frame rearrangements with V and J assigned. Such tables are incomplete; in checked studies, under half of the missing clones stem from an unresolved V gene, and the remainder is unexplained. From that table come the V and J calls and clone size; the DNA was used to work out D and trimming. This sample gives 90,000 to 150,000 clones in total; around 95% of them show up just once. Over 0.15% of the sample goes to the ten largest clones.

Looking up the germline V gene (reference sequence) yields CDR1 MNHEY and CDR2 SMNVEV. From the cysteine up to the phenylalanine, the CDR3 has a length of 14 residues. This entry keeps only the CDR3 DNA: 42 bases, framed from base 1. V is cut by 6 bases and J by 5 bases, and the space between the germline ends is 11 bases. This TCR was recovered from a human donor in good health. Rearrangement joined TRBV27 to TRBJ1-6, and TRBD1 may be the D gene, going by 6 matching bases. Sequencing was carried out using non-Treg CD4+ T cells sorted from blood. According to the study, the label for this sample's cell subset or site signals: FACS-sorted unstimulated CD4+ non-regulatory T cells. The DNA is TGTGCCAGCAGATTGACAGGCAATAATTCACCCCTCCACTTT. Its product reads: CASRLTGNNSPLHF.